This T cell receptor (beta chain) was observed in a study of early T cells in non-severe SARS-CoV-2 infection. This clonotype came up a few times. Each CDR3 protein gets one entry after TCRdb re-called the 5' RACE reads with MiXCR. The data show more than 75,000 distinct CDR3 sequences, around 15% seen once. The CDR3 has 13 residues. CDR1 KGHSH and CDR2 LQKENI come from the germline V gene. V was cut by 3 bases and J by 1 base, with 6 bases left in between. The rearrangement links TRBV18 to TRBJ1-1; no definite D call. The sequenced sample consisted of whole blood. This clonotype was sampled from an adult who was a healthcare worker with PCR-confirmed SARS-CoV-2 infection or an uninfected control (not recorded which). In DNA form, the CDR3 reads TGTGCCAGCTCACCCCGGGAGAACACTGAAGCTTTCTTT. This sequence encodes CASSPRENTEAFF.